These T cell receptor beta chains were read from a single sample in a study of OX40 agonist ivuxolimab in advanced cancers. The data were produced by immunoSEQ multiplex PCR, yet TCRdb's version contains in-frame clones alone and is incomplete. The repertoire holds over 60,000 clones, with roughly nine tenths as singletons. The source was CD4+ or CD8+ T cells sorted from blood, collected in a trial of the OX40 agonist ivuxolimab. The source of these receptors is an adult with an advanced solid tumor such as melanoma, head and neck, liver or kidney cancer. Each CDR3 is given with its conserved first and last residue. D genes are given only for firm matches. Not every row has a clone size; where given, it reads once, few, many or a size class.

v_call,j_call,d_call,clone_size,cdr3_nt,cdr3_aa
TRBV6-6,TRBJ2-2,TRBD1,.,TGTGCCAGCAGTTCCGCACCGGACAGGGGGATTTTT,CASSSAPDRGIF
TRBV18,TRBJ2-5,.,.,TGTGCCAGCTCAATTGGGCAGGAGCAAGAGACCCAGTACTTC,CASSIGQEQETQYF
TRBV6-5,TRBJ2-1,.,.,TGTGCCAGCAGTTACCGGCGGGGCGGTAATGAGCAGTTCTTC,CASSYRRGGNEQFF
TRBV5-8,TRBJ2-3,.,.,TGTGCCAGCAGCTTGAAGTACGCGGCGGGGACAGATACGCAGTATTTT,CASSLKYAAGTDTQYF
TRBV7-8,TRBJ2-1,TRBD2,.,TGTGCCAGCAGCCAAGGACTAGCGGGAGGCAATGAGCAGTTCTTC,CASSQGLAGGNEQFF
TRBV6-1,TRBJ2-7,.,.,TGTGCCGCCCAATCCGGGACAACGGTTTACGAGCAGTACTTC,CAAQSGTTVYEQYF
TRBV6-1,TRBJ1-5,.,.,TGTGCCAGCAGTGAACGGGCGGGCAATCAGCCCCAGCATTTT,CASSERAGNQPQHF
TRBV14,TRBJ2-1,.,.,TGTGCCAGCAGCCAAGAATGGAGGGGCAGTGAGCAGTTCTTC,CASSQEWRGSEQFF
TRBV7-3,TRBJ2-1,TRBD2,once,TGTGCCAGCAGCTTACAACTAGCGGCGATCAATGAGCAGTTCTTC,CASSLQLAAINEQFF
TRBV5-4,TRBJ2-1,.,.,TGTGCCAGCAGCATGGCGACCTACAATGAGCAGTTCTTC,CASSMATYNEQFF
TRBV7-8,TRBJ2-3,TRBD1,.,TGTGCCAGCAGCCGAATCATCCTCCGCCAGACAGGGGGAGAGAGCACAGATACGCAGTATTTT,CASSRIILRQTGGESTDTQYF
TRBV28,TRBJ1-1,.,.,TGTGCCAGCAGTATAGGTCTACAGGGCTTAAGGCCGAACACTGAAGCTTTCTTT,CASSIGLQGLRPNTEAFF
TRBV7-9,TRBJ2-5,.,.,TGTGCCAGCAGCTTGAAGACCCAGTACTTC,CASSLKTQYF
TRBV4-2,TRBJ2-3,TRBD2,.,TGTGCCAGCAGGGGGAGGTCAGCGGGGGATTGGGATACGCAGTATTTT,CASRGRSAGDWDTQYF
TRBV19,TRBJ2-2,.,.,TGTGCCAGTAGTATCTCAGATGGGAACACCGGGGAGCTGTTTTTT,CASSISDGNTGELFF
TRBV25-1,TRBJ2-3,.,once,TGTGCCAGCAGTAGCACCAGGGGGGACACAGATACGCAGTATTTT,CASSSTRGDTDTQYF
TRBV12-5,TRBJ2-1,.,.,TGTGCTAGTGGTCCCCCCGGGACTCGTTACAATGAGCAGTTCTTC,CASGPPGTRYNEQFF
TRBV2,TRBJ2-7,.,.,TGTGCCAGCAGTGAAAACGGCGGGACAGTCTACGAGCAGTACTTC,CASSENGGTVYEQYF
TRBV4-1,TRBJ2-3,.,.,TGCGCCAGCAGCCAAGTGACCAGACTAGATACGCAGTATTTT,CASSQVTRLDTQYF
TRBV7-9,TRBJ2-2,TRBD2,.,TGTGCCATCGGACTAGCGGGAGGGCCCGGGGAGCTGTTTTTT,CAIGLAGGPGELFF
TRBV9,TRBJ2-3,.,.,TGTGCCAGCAGCGCGGACACGGATACGCAGTATTTT,CASSADTDTQYF
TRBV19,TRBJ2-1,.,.,TGTGCCAGTAGTATTGGAGGGTTGTACAATGAGCAGTTCTTC,CASSIGGLYNEQFF
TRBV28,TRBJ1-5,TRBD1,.,TGTGCCAGCAGACTATCAGGGGGACCTAGCAATCAGCCCCAGCATTTT,CASRLSGGPSNQPQHF
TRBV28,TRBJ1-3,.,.,TGTGCCAGCAGTCAAACAGGGAGACACACCATATATTTT,CASSQTGRHTIYF
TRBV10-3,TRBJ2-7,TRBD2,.,TGTGCCATCGGAGACTCTAGCGGGACCCCCTGCGAGCAGTACTTC,CAIGDSSGTPCEQYF
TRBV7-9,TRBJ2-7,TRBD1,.,TGTGCCAGCAGCCCAAGACAGGGAACCTACGAGCAGTACTTC,CASSPRQGTYEQYF
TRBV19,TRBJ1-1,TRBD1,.,TGTGCCAGTAGCACAGCCGGGACAGGGAATTGGGGGAGGCTCATGAACACTGAAGCTTTCTTT,CASSTAGTGNWGRLMNTEAFF
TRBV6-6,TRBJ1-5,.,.,TGTGCCAGCAGCTCAGGCAATCAGCCCCAGCATTTT,CASSSGNQPQHF
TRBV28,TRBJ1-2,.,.,TGTGCCAGCAGTTTAGTGGACCATGGCTACACCTTC,CASSLVDHGYTF
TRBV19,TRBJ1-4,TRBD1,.,TGTGCCAGTAGTCCACAGGGGGCGACCGAAAAACTGTTTTTT,CASSPQGATEKLFF
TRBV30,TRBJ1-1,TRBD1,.,TGTGCCTGGAGTAGGGACAGGCTATCGAACACTGAAGCTTTCTTT,CAWSRDRLSNTEAFF
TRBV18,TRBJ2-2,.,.,TGTGCCAGCTCACTGAACGCCGGGGAGCTGTTTTTT,CASSLNAGELFF
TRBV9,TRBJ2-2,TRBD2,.,TGTGCCAGCAGCGACATAGGCGGGAGAGGTACCGGGGAGCTGTTTTTT,CASSDIGGRGTGELFF
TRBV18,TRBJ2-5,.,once,TGTGCCAGCTCACCATTTTCGGGCAGGGAGACCCAGTACTTC,CASSPFSGRETQYF
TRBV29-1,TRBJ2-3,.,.,TGCAGCGTTAGCCGGGACTTCCTCACAGATACGCAGTATTTT,CSVSRDFLTDTQYF
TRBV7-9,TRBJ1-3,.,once,TGTGCCAGCAGCATAGAGGGGTGGGGAAACACCATATATTTT,CASSIEGWGNTIYF
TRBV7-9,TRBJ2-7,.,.,TGTGCCAGCAGCTTAGAAGGGGACGAGCAGTACTTC,CASSLEGDEQYF
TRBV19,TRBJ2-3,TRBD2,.,TGTGCCAGTAGTTCCCGGGAACTAGCGGGAGTAGGAGATACGCAGTATTTT,CASSSRELAGVGDTQYF
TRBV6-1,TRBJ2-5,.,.,TGTGCCAGCAGTGAGGGCGGGCTCCAAGAGACCCAGTACTTC,CASSEGGLQETQYF
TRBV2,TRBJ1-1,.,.,TGTGCCAGCGGGGGAGATACAGGGAGGGACACTGAAGCTTTCTTT,CASGGDTGRDTEAFF
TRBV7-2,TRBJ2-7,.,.,TGTGCCAGCAGCGTTCGGGACGGACCCTACGAGCAGTACTTC,CASSVRDGPYEQYF
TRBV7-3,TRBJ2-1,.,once,TGTGCCAGCAGCTTGGACAATTACAATGAGCAGTTCTTC,CASSLDNYNEQFF
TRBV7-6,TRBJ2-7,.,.,TGTGCCAGCAGCTATACAGACGAGCAGTACTTC,CASSYTDEQYF
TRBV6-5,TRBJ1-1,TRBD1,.,TGTGCCAGCACTCCTAGGAGGACAGGGCCCGCTGAAGCTTTCTTT,CASTPRRTGPAEAFF
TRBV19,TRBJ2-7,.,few,TGTGCCAGTAGTTTCACAAGCGGACGCGGCGGAGCGTACGAGCAGTACTTC,CASSFTSGRGGAYEQYF
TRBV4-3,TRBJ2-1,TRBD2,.,TGCGCCAGCAGCCAAGATTGGCTAGCGGGGGGGCCTGAATCCTACAATGAGCAGTTCTTC,CASSQDWLAGGPESYNEQFF
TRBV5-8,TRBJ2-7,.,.,TGTGCCAGCAGCCGGATTCCCCAATCGCGGCGCGAGCAGTACTTC,CASSRIPQSRREQYF
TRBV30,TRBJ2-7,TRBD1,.,TGTGCCTGGAACCCGGGACAGGGCTACGAGCAGTACTTC,CAWNPGQGYEQYF